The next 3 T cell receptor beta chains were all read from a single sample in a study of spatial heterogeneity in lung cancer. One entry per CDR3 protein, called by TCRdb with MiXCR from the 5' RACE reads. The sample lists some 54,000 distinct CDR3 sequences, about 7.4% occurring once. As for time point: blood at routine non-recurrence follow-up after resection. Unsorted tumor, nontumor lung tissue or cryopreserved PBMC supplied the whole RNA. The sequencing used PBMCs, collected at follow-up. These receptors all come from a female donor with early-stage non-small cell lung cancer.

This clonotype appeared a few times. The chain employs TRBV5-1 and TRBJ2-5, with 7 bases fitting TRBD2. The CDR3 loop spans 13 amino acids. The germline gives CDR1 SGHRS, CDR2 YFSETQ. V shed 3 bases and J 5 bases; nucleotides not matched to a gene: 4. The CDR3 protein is CASSWGGQETQYF. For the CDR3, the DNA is TGCGCCAGCAGCTGGGGAGGGCAGGAGACCCAGTACTTC.

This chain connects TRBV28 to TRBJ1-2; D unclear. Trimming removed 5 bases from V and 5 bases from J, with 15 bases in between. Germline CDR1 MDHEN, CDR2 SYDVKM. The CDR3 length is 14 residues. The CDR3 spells CASSPPTRIYGYTF. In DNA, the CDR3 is TGTGCCAGCAGTCCCCCGACACGAATTTATGGCTACACCTTC.

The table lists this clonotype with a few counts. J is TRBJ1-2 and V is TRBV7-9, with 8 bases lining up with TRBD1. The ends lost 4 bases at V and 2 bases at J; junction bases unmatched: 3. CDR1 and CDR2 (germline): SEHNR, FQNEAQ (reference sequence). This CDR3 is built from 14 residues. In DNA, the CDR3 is TGTGCCAGCAGCTCGACAGGGGTGAACTATGGCTACACCTTC. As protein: CASSSTGVNYGYTF. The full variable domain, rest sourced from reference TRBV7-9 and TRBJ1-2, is DTGVSQNPRHKITKRGQNVTFRCDPISEHNRLYWYRQTLGQGPEFLTYFQNEAQLEKSRLLSDRFSAERPKGSFSTLEIQRTEQGDSAMYLCASSSTGVNYGYTFGSGTRLTVV.